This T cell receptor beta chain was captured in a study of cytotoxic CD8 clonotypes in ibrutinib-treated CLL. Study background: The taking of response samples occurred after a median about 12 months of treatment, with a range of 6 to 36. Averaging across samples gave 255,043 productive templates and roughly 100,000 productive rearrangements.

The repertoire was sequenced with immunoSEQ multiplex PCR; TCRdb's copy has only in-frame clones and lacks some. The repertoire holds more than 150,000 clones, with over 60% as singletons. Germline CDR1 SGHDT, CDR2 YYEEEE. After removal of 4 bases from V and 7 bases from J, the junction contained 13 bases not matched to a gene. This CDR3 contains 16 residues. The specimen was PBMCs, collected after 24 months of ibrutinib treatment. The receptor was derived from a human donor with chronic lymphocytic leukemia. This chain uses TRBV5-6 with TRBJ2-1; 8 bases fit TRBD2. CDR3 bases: TGTGCCAGCAGCCTGGCCGGGACTAGATTTTTTAATGAGCAGTTCTTC. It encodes CASSLAGTRFFNEQFF.